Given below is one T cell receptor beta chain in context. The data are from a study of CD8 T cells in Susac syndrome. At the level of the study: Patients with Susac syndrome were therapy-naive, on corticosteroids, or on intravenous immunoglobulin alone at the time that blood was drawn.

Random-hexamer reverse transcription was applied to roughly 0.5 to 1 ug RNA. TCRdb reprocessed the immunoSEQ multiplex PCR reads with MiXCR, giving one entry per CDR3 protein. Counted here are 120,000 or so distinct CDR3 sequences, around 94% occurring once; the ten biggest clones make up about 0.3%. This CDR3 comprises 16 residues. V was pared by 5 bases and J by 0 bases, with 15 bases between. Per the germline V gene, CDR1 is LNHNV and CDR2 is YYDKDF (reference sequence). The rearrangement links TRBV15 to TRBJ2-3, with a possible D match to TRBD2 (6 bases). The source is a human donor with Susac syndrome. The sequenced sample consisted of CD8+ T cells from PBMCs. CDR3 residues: CATSEHRDSSTDTQYF. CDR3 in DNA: TGTGCCACCAGCGAACACCGGGACTCTAGCACAGATACGCAGTATTTT.